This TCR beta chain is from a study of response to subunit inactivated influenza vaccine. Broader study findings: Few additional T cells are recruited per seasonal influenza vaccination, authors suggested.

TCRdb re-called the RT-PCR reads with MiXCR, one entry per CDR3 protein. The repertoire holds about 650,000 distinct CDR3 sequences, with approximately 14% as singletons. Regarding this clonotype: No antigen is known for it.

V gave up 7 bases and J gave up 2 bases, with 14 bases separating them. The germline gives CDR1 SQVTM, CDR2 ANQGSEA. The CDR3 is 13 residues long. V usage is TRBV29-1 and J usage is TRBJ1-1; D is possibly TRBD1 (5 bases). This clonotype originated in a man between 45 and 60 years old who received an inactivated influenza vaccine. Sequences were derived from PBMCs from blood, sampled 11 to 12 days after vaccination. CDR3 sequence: CSGAGAANTEAFF. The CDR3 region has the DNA TGCAGCGGGGCCGGGGCTGCAAACACTGAAGCTTTCTTT.